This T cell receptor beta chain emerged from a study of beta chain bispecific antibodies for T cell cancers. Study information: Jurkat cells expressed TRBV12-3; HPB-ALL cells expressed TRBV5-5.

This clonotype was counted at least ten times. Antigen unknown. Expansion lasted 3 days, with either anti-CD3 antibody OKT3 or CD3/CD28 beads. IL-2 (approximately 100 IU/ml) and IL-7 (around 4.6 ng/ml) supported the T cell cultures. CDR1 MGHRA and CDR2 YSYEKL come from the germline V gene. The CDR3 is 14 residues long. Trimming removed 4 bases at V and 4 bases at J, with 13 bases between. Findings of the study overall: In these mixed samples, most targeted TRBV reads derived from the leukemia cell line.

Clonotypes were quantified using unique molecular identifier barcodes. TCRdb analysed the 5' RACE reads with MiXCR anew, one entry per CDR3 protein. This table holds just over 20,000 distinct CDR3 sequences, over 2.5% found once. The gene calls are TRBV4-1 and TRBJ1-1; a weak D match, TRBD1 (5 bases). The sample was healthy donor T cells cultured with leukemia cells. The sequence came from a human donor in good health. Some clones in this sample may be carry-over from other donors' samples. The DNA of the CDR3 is TGCGCCAGCAGCCTGGGGGTCGGGGGCACTGAAGCTTTCTTT. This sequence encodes CASSLGVGGTEAFF.